One sample yielded the 29 T cell receptor beta chains listed below, sequenced in a study of CD8 T cells in ankylosing spondylitis. Study results and caveats: In ankylosing spondylitis blood, a motif of roughly 8 highly homologous TCR beta variants appeared characteristic.

TCRdb reanalysed the 5' RACE reads using MiXCR and keeps one entry per CDR3 protein. The repertoire consists of fewer than 550,000 distinct CDR3 sequences, with under 5.5% occurring once and the leading ten covering approximately 3.5%. Their antigens are not known. The specimen sequenced was blood, either unsorted or a sorted T cell fraction (not recorded which). Source of these receptors: a male donor with ankylosing spondylitis.

This clonotype occurred many times. The chain couples TRBV2 to TRBJ1-1; TRBD1 might be the D (6 bases). The CDR3 is made up of 13 amino acids. Trimming removed 11 bases at V and 1 base at J, with 14 bases between. The V gene's germline CDR1 is SNHLY and CDR2 FYNNEI. The CDR3 protein is CAYIRGANTEAFF. The CDR3 DNA sequence: TGTGCCTACATCCGGGGGGCGAACACTGAAGCTTTCTTT.

This clonotype came up many times. The chain carries TRBV12-3 or TRBV12-4 and TRBJ2-1; TRBD1 or TRBD2 may be the D gene (5 bases each). Trimming shortened V by 7 bases and J by 12 bases, and 10 bases separated the two germline ends. CDR3 length: 10 residues. The CDR3 protein is CASKGPGQFF. The CDR3 nucleotides read TGTGCCAGCAAGGGACCGGGGCAGTTCTTC.

This clonotype has a count of ten or more. The chain has TRBV4-2 and TRBJ1-2, with D perhaps TRBD1 (6 bases). The CDR3 is made up of 17 amino acids. CDR1 is LGHNA and CDR2 is YNFKEQ in the germline V gene. Trimming took off 0 bases at V and 0 bases at J, with 14 bases between the two ends. CDR3 DNA: TGTGCCAGCAGCCAAGATTTTGCAGGGGTGACTAACTATGGCTACACCTTC. Translated: CASSQDFAGVTNYGYTF.

This clonotype came up many times. V gene TRBV20-1 combines with J gene TRBJ2-7; 12 positions match TRBD2. The germline V gene encodes CDR1 DFQATT and CDR2 SNEGSKA (reference sequence). The ends lost 3 bases at V and 2 bases at J; junction bases unmatched: 5. The CDR3 loop spans 15 amino acids. CDR3: CSASPGLAGTYEQYF. The CDR3, as DNA: TGCAGTGCTAGCCCAGGACTAGCGGGGACCTACGAGCAGTACTTC.

This clonotype occurred many times. The chain carries TRBV5-1 and TRBJ2-1; 8 bases are shared with TRBD2. CDR3 size: 14 residues. In germline, CDR1 is SGHRS, CDR2 YFSETQ. J was trimmed by 4 bases and V by 7 bases; bases with no gene match: 7. The DNA for the CDR3 is TGCGCCAGCTCCACGGGGGGGGGGTACAATGAGCAGTTCTTC. Translating it yields CASSTGGGYNEQFF.

This clonotype was counted at least ten times. The rearrangement uses TRBV7-9 and TRBJ1-5, with D possibly TRBD1 on 5 matching bases. This CDR3 region has 15 residues. Germline CDR1 reads SEHNR; CDR2 reads FQNEAQ (reference sequence). The V gene lost 1 base and the J gene lost 7 bases, with 14 bases spanning the gap. CDR3 in amino acids: CASSLGRDLGQPQHF. CDR3 bases: TGTGCCAGCAGCTTAGGCAGGGACCTGGGGCAGCCCCAGCATTTT.

The chain joins TRBV20-1 to TRBJ2-7; 10 bases map to TRBD2. CDR3 length: 15 amino acids. Germline CDR1 is DFQATT and CDR2 is SNEGSKA (reference sequence). V was clipped by 6 bases and J by 0 bases; unmatched bases: 8. The CDR3, as DNA: TGCAGTGCGCCCTGGGAGCGGGGGGGCTCCTACGAGCAGTACTTC. It encodes CSAPWERGGSYEQYF.

This clonotype was detected many times. V and J are TRBV15 and TRBJ2-3, with D unresolved. The CDR3 is made up of 12 amino acids. V shed 0 bases and J shed 4 bases, with 2 bases lying between them. From germline, CDR1 is LNHNV and CDR2 YYDKDF (reference sequence). The CDR3 nucleotides read TGTGCCACCAGCAGAGATTCAGATACGCAGTATTTT. Residues: CATSRDSDTQYF.

This clonotype appeared many times. The V call is TRBV12-3 or TRBV12-4, the J call TRBJ2-7, with D possibly TRBD2 on 5 matching bases. The CDR3 runs to 13 residues. V was shortened by 3 bases and J by 4 bases, with 10 bases between the two germline ends. The CDR3 sequence: CASSFARTYEQYF. DNA for the CDR3: TGTGCCAGCAGTTTTGCCAGGACTTACGAGCAGTACTTC.

This clonotype showed up many times. CDR3 sequence: CASSYGTSRDTQYF. The CDR3 DNA follows: TGTGCCAGCAGCTACGGGACTAGCCGAGATACGCAGTATTTT. The gene calls are TRBV7-8 and TRBJ2-3, with 9 bases lining up with TRBD2. Germline assignment: CDR1 SGHVS and CDR2 FQNEAQ. This CDR3 spans 14 amino acids. V was pared by 4 bases and J by 5 bases, with 4 bases of the junction left unmatched.

In this sample, this clonotype turned up a few times. CDR3 sequence: CSARPLGTSGGLSTDTQYF. In nucleotides, the CDR3 is TGCAGTGCTAGACCTCTGGGGACTAGCGGGGGGTTAAGCACAGATACGCAGTATTTT. The rearrangement uses TRBV20-1 and TRBJ2-3, with 15 bases lining up with TRBD2. Unmatched junction bases numbered 9, after V lost 2 bases and J lost 0 bases. Germline lookup yields CDR1 DFQATT and CDR2 SNEGSKA (reference sequence). This CDR3 is 19 amino acids long.

This clonotype was counted ten times or more. V usage is TRBV29-1 and J usage is TRBJ2-3, with D uncertain. This CDR3 has 11 residues. Trimming stripped 4 bases from V and 2 bases from J, with 4 bases between. Germline lookup yields CDR1 SQVTM and CDR2 ANQGSEA. DNA for the CDR3: TGCAGCGTTGCGTTCACAGATACGCAGTATTTT. This gives the protein CSVAFTDTQYF.

Ten or more counts support this clonotype. J is TRBJ2-2 and V is TRBV20-1; no clear D. Germline assignment: CDR1 DFQATT and CDR2 SNEGSKA (reference sequence). The CDR3 covers 14 residues. V was cut by 0 bases and J by 4 bases, with 9 bases left in between. The CDR3 nucleotides read TGCAGTGCTAGAGATTTCTTGATCACCGGGGAGCTGTTTTTT. As protein: CSARDFLITGELFF.

V is TRBV5-6 and J is TRBJ2-2; D could derive from TRBD1 or TRBD2 (6 bases each). V lost 4 bases and J lost 5, with 18 bases in between. The CDR3 is made up of 16 amino acids. Germline loops: CDR1 SGHDT, CDR2 YYEEEE. This CDR3 reads CASSRGRRGRTGELFF. The CDR3 nucleotides read TGTGCCAGCAGCCGCGGGCGGAGGGGGAGGACCGGGGAGCTGTTTTTT.

This clonotype was picked up many times. The V call is TRBV4-3, the J call TRBJ1-2; no definite D call. Trimming left V 1 base short and J 3 bases short, with 24 bases between. Germline assignment: CDR1 LGHNA and CDR2 YSLEER. The CDR3 has 19 amino acids. CDR3 protein: CASSQALTPLGLKDYGYTF. CDR3 DNA sequence: TGCGCCAGCAGCCAAGCCCTAACACCCCTAGGCCTCAAGGACTATGGCTACACCTTC.

This clonotype was counted ten times or more. V is TRBV7-2 and J is TRBJ1-1, with D uncertain. Germline V lookup: CDR1 SGHTA, CDR2 FQGNSA. The CDR3 runs 12 residues. V dropped 5 bases and J dropped 7 bases, with 11 bases sitting between them. CDR3 nucleotide sequence: TGTGCCAGCAGCCCATCCAAGTTTGAAGCTTTCTTT. Translated: CASSPSKFEAFF. Based on the CDR3 plus reference TRBV7-2 and TRBJ1-1, the full variable domain is GAGVSQSPSNKVTEKGKDVELRCDPISGHTALYWYRQSLGQGLEFLIYFQGNSAPDKSGLPSDRFSAERTGGSVSTLTIQRTQQEDSAVYLCASSPSKFEAFFGQGTRLTVV.

V gene TRBV28 combines with J gene TRBJ2-1, with 16 bases identical to TRBD2. Germline V gene data show CDR1 as MDHEN and CDR2 as SYDVKM. J lost 1 base, V lost 3 bases, and 6 bases had no gene match. This CDR3 contains 19 residues. In DNA, the CDR3 is TGTGCCAGCAGTTTGGGGACTAGCGGGAGGGCCAGGTCCTACAATGAGCAGTTCTTC. Its translation: CASSLGTSGRARSYNEQFF.

This clonotype was observed a handful of times. In DNA, the CDR3 is TGTGCCAGCAGCTACTACGGAGGAGGAAACACCGGGGAGCTGTTTTTT. As protein: CASSYYGGGNTGELFF. The chain recombines TRBV7-2 with TRBJ2-2, with TRBD2 as a possible D gene (5 bases). Trimming shortened V by 4 bases and J by 2 bases, and 14 bases separated the two germline ends. From germline, CDR1 is SGHTA and CDR2 FQGNSA. The CDR3 covers 16 residues.

This clonotype has ten or more counts. This chain connects TRBV28 to TRBJ1-6, with D possibly being TRBD1 (6 bases). The V end was cut by 3 bases, the J end by 8 bases, with 11 bases between. Looked up from germline, CDR1 is MDHEN and CDR2 is SYDVKM. The CDR3 is 14 amino acids. In DNA, the CDR3 is TGTGCCAGCAGTTTGAATTCAGGGGATTCACCCCTCCACTTT. It encodes CASSLNSGDSPLHF.

This clonotype was found many times. The V gene is TRBV5-1, the J gene TRBJ2-2; no clear D. Trimming stripped 5 bases from V and 6 bases from J, with 14 bases between. Germline CDR1 SGHRS, CDR2 YFSETQ. This CDR3 is built from 14 residues. CDR3 in amino acids: CASRPDTDSGELFF. The CDR3 DNA follows: TGCGCCAGCAGGCCAGACACCGACTCCGGGGAGCTGTTTTTT.

This clonotype showed up many times. The chain has TRBV7-2 and TRBJ1-1, with D hard to call. Between the trimmed V and J ends, which lost 6 bases and 1 base, there was a span of 9 bases. The CDR3 is 13 amino acids. The germline V gene has CDR1 SGHTA and CDR2 FQGNSA. This chain's CDR3 is CASRSSTNTEAFF. CDR3 bases: TGTGCCAGCAGGTCGAGTACGAACACTGAAGCTTTCTTT. The variable domain in full, completed from reference TRBV7-2 and TRBJ1-1, reads GAGVSQSPSNKVTEKGKDVELRCDPISGHTALYWYRQSLGQGLEFLIYFQGNSAPDKSGLPSDRFSAERTGGSVSTLTIQRTQQEDSAVYLCASRSSTNTEAFFGQGTRLTVV.

The sample holds many counts of this clonotype. The V gene is TRBV6-1, the J gene TRBJ2-5; D possibly matches TRBD1 or TRBD2 (6 bases each). CDR1 and CDR2 (germline): MNHNS, SASEGT. Trimming removed 6 bases from V and 4 bases from J, with 18 bases in between. This CDR3 spans 15 amino acids. The CDR3 is CASSLSGEGGETQYF. The DNA for the CDR3 is TGTGCCAGCAGCCTCTCTGGCGAGGGGGGAGAGACCCAGTACTTC.

This clonotype was counted many times. The rearrangement joins TRBV6-2 or TRBV6-3 to TRBJ1-1; D call uncertain. CDR3 length equals 17 residues. The V gene's germline CDR1 is MNHEY and CDR2 SVGEGT. Trimming removed 2 bases at V and 4 bases at J, with 20 bases between. The CDR3 bases are TGTGCCAGCAGTTACCCTGTAGGGTCTGAGACGGCCACTGAAGCTTTCTTT. Its translation: CASSYPVGSETATEAFF.

This clonotype was recorded at least ten times. This chain joins TRBV29-1 and TRBJ1-1; 8 bases are a match to TRBD1. Germline V lookup: CDR1 SQVTM, CDR2 ANQGSEA. The CDR3 contains 13 residues. V lost 6 bases, J lost 8 bases, and 11 bases stayed unmatched. The CDR3 sequence: CSVDRVLQREAFF. CDR3 nucleotide sequence: TGCAGCGTGGACAGGGTACTTCAAAGGGAAGCTTTCTTT.

This clonotype was detected a few times. This chain joins TRBV6-5 and TRBJ2-3, with D perhaps TRBD1 (6 bases). The germline gives CDR1 MNHEY, CDR2 SVGAGI. The CDR3 totals 16 residues. V gave up 6 bases and J gave up 2 bases, with 18 bases separating them. CDR3: CASRPATGHYTDTQYF. The CDR3 DNA sequence: TGTGCCAGCAGACCTGCAACAGGGCACTACACAGATACGCAGTATTTT.

This clonotype was recorded many times. The rearrangement uses TRBV12-3 or TRBV12-4 and TRBJ2-5, with D hard to call. The CDR3 loop spans 13 amino acids. The ends were cut back, 3 bases at V and 5 bases at J, with 10 bases in the middle. The CDR3 DNA sequence: TGTGCCAGCAGTTTCCGGGCTGAGGAGACCCAGTACTTC. Protein sequence: CASSFRAEETQYF.

There are many counts of this clonotype. The chain combines TRBV29-1 with TRBJ1-1; no firm D call. The V end was cut by 4 bases, the J end by 1 base, with 7 bases between. The CDR3 has 12 amino acids. CDR1 is SQVTM, CDR2 ANQGSEA, per germline. The CDR3 is CSVVRTNTEAFF. The CDR3 bases are TGCAGCGTTGTTCGGACGAACACTGAAGCTTTCTTT.

In its sample, this clonotype was seen many times. The genes are TRBV5-1 and TRBJ2-2; 7 bases are shared with TRBD1. Looked up from germline, CDR1 is SGHRS and CDR2 is YFSETQ. With 4 bases clipped from V and 0 bases from J, the junction kept 9 bases outside the gene matches. The CDR3 covers 17 residues. CDR3 DNA: TGCGCCAGCAGCGTGTTTTCGGGACAGACGAACACCGGGGAGCTGTTTTTT. It is translated as CASSVFSGQTNTGELFF.

In regard to this clonotype: This CDR3 is missing its conserved last phenylalanine or tryptophan, likely due to a read error. The chain combines TRBV4-3 with TRBJ2-3; tentative D call: TRBD2 (6 bases). Looked up from germline, CDR1 is LGHNA and CDR2 is YSLEER. Between the trimmed V and J ends, which lost 3 bases and 3 bases, there was a span of 7 bases. CDR3 length: 13 amino acids. CDR3 sequence reads: CASSHGGTDTQYL. CDR3 bases: TGCGCCAGCAGCCACGGGGGAACAGATACGCAGTATCTT.